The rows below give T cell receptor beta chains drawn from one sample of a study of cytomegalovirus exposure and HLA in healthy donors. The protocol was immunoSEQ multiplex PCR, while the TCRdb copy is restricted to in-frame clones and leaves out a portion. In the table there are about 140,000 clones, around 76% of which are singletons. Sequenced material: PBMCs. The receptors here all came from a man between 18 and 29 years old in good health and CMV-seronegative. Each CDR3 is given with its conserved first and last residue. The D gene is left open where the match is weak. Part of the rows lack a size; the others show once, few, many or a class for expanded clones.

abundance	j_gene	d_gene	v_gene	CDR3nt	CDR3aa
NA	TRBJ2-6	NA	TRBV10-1	TGCGCCAGCAGTGAAGGAGGAGCCGGGACTGGGGCCAACGTCCTGACTTTC	CASSEGGAGTGANVLTF
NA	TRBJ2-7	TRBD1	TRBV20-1	TGCAGTGCTGGCCTGGACAGGCAGCAGTACTTC	CSAGLDRQQYF
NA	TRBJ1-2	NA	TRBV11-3	TGTGCCAGCAGCTTAGTCGGTCGGGGTATTAATGGCTACACCTTC	CASSLVGRGINGYTF
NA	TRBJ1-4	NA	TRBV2	TGTGCCAGCAGTAAGTCCACACAGGGATTTGAAAAACTGTTTTTT	CASSKSTQGFEKLFF
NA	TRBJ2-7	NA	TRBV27	TGTGCCAGCAGTTTACCAGGGGCCTACGAGCAGTACTTC	CASSLPGAYEQYF
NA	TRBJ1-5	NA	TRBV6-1	TGTGCCAGCAGTGAAGCGCCAAATGTACTAGGGAGCAGGAATCAGCCCCAGCATTTT	CASSEAPNVLGSRNQPQHF
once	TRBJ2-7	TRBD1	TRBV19	TGTGCCAGTAGTGCCCCGGGACAGGGTGACTACGAGCAGTACTTC	CASSAPGQGDYEQYF
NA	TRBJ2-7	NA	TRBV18	TGTGCCAGCTACGCGTTAGCGATAGGAACCTACGAGCAGTACTTC	CASYALAIGTYEQYF
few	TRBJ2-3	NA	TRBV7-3	TGTGCCAGCAGCTGGAACAGGGACACAGATACGCAGTATTTT	CASSWNRDTDTQYF
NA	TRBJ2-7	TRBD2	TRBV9	TGTGCCAGCAGCGTAGGACTAGCGGGAGCTACCTACGAGCAGTACTTC	CASSVGLAGATYEQYF
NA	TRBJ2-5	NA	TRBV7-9	TGTGCCAGCAGCCGACAGGATCAAGAGACCCAGTACTTC	CASSRQDQETQYF
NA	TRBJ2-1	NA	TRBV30	TGTGCCTGGGCACTTGTGATGGGGAGCGATGAGCAGTTCTTC	CAWALVMGSDEQFF
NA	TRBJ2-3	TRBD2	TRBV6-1	TGTGCCAGCAGTGATTGGACTAGCGGGGGGGGGTCTACGCAGTATTTT	CASSDWTSGGGSTQYF
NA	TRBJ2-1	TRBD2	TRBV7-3	TGTGCCAGCAGCCCGTCCGGGGGGGCCCCCTACAATGAGCAGTTCTTC	CASSPSGGAPYNEQFF
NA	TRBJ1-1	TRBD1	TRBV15	TGTGCCACCAGCAGTTACGGACAGGGAAACACTGAAGCTTTCTTT	CATSSYGQGNTEAFF
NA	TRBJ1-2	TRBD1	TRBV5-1	TGCGCCAGCAGCTGGGCAGGGGGCGATGGCTACACCTTC	CASSWAGGDGYTF
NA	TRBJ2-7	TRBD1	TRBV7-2	TGTGCCAGCAGCCCATTGGGGGACAGGGTGCGCGAGCAGTACTTC	CASSPLGDRVREQYF